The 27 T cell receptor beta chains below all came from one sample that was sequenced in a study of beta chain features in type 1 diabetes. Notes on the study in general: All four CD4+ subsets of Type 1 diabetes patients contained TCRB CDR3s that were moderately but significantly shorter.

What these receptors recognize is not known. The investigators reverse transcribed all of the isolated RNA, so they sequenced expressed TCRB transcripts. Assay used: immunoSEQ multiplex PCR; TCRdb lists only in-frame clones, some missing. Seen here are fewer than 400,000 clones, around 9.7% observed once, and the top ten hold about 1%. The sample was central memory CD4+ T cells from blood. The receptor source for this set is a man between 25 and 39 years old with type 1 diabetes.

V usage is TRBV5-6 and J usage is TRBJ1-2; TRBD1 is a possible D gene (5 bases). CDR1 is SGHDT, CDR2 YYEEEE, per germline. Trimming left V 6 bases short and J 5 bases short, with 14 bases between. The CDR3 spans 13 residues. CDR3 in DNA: TGTGCCAGCAATCAGGGAGCGGATTATGGCTACACCTTC. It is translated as CASNQGADYGYTF.

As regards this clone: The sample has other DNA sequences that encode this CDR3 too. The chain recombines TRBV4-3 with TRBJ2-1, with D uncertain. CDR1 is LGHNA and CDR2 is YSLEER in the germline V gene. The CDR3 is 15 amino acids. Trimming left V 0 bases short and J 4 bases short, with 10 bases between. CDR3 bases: TGCGCCAGCAGCCAAGATGCTCTGGGTTACAATGAGCAGTTCTTC. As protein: CASSQDALGYNEQFF.

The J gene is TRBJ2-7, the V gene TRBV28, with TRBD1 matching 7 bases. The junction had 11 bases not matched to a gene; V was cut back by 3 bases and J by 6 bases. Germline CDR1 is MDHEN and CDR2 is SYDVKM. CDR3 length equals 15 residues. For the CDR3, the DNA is TGTGCCAGCAGTTTTTTTACAGGGACAGTACGCGAGCAGTACTTC. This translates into CASSFFTGTVREQYF.

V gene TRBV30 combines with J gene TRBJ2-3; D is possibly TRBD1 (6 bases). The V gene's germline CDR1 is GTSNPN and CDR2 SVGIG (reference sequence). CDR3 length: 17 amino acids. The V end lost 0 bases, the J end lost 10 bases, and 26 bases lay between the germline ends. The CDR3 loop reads CAWSVLGGFSRQAPQYF. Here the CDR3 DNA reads TGTGCCTGGAGTGTACTAGGTGGGTTTTCTCGACAGGCTCCGCAGTATTTT. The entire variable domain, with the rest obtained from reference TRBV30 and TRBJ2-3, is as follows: SQTIHQWPATLVQPVGSPLSLECTVEGTSNPNLYWYRQAAGRGLQLLFYSVGIGQISSEVPQNLSASRPQDRQFILSSKKLLLSDSGFYLCAWSVLGGFSRQAPQYFGPGTRLTVL.

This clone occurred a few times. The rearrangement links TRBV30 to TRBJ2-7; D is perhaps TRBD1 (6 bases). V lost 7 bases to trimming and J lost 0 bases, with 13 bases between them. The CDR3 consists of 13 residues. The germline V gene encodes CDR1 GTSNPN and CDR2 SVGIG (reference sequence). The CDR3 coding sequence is TGTGCCTCCTCCCGGGACAACTCCTACGAGCAGTACTTC. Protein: CASSRDNSYEQYF.

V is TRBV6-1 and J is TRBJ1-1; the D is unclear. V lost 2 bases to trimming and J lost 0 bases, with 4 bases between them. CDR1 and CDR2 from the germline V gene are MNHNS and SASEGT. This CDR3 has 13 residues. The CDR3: CASSETVNTEAFF. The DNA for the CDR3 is TGTGCCAGCAGTGAAACAGTGAACACTGAAGCTTTCTTT.

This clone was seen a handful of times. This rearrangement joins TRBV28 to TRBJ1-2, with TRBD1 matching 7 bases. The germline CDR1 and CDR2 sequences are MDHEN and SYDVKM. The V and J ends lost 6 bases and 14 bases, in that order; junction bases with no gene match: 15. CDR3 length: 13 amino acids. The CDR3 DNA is TGTGCCAGCAGCAACCGGGACAGAGGCTTTTGGACCTTC. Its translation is CASSNRDRGFWTF.

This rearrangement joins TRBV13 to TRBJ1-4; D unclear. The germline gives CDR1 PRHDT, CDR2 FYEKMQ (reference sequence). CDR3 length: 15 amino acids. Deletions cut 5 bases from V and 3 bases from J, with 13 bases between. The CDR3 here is CASSRRPAANEKLFF. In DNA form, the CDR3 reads TGTGCCAGCAGCCGGAGGCCGGCGGCTAATGAAAAACTGTTTTTT.

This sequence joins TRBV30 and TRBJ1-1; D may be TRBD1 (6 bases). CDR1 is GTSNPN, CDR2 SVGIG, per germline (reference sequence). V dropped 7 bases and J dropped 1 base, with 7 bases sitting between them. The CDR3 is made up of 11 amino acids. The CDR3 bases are TGTGCCTTACAGGGGAACACTGAAGCTTTCTTT. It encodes CALQGNTEAFF.

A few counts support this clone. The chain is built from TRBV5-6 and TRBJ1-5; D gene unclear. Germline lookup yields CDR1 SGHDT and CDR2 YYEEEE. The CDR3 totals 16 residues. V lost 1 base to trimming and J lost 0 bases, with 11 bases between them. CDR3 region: CASSLYARYSNQPQHF. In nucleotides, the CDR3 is TGTGCCAGCAGCTTGTATGCCAGATATAGCAATCAGCCCCAGCATTTT.

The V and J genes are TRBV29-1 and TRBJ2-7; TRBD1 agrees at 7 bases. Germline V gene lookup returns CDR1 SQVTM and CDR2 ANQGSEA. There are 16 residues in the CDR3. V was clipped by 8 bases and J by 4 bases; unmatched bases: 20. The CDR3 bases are TGCAGCCAACACCGGGACAGCCTCAACCGGATTTACGAGCAGTACTTC. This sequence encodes CSQHRDSLNRIYEQYF.

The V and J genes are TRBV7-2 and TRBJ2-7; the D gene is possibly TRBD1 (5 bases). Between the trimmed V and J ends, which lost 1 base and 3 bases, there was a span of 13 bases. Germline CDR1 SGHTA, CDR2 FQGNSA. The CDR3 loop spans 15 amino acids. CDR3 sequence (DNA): TGTGCCAGCAGCTTAGAAGGAAGTCAGGGCTACGAGCAGTACTTC. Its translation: CASSLEGSQGYEQYF.

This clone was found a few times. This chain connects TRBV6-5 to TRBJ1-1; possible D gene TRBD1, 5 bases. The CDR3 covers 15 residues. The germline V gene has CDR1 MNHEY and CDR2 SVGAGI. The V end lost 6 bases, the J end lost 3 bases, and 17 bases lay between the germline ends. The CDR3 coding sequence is TGTGCCAGCAGCTCCACGAGAGTGGGGCACACTGAAGCTTTCTTT. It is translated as CASSSTRVGHTEAFF.

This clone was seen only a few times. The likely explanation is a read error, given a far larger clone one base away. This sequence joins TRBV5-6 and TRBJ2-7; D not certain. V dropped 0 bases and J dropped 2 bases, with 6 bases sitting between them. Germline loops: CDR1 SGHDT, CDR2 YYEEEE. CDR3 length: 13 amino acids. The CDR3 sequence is CASSLARAYEQYF. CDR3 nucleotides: TGTGCCAGCAGCTTGGCCAGAGCCTACGAGCAGTACTTC.

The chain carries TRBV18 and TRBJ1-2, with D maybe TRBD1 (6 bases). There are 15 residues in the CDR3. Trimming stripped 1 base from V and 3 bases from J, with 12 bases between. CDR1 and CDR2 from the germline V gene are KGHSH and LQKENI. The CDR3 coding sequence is TGTGCCAGCTCACCACAGCCGGCAGGGGACTATGGCTACACCTTC. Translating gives CASSPQPAGDYGYTF.

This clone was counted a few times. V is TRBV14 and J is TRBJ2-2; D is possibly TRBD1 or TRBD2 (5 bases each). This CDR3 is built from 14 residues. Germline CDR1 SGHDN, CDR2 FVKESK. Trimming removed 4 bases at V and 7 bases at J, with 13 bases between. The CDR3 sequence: CASSPRDLRGELFF. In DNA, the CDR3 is TGTGCCAGCAGCCCCCGGGACCTCCGCGGGGAGCTGTTTTTT.

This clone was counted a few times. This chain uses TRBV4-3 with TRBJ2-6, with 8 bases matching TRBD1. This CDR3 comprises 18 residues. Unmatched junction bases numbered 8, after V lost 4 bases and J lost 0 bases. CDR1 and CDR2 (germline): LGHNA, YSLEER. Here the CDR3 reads CASSLQTGESSGANVLTF. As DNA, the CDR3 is TGCGCCAGCAGCCTCCAGACAGGGGAAAGCTCTGGGGCCAACGTCCTGACTTTC.

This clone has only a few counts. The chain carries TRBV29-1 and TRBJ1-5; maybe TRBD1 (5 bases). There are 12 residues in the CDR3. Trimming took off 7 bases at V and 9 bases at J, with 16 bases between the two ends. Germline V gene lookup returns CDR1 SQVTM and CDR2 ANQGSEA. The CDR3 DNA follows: TGCAGCGCTCAAACAGGTGGTGGGCCCCAGCATTTT. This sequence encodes CSAQTGGGPQHF.

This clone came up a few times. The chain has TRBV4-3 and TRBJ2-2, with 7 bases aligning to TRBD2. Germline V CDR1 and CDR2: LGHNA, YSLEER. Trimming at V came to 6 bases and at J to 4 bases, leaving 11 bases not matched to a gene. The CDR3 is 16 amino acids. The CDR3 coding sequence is TGCGCCAGCAGGGGGAATCTAGCGGCGGGCACCGGGGAGCTGTTTTTT. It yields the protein CASRGNLAAGTGELFF.

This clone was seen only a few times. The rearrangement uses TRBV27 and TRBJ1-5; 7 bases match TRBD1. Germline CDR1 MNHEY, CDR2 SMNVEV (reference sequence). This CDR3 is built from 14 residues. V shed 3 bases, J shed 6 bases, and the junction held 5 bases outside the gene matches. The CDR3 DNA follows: TGTGCCAGCAGTTTGAACAGGGGTGGTCAGCCCCAGCATTTT. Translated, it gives CASSLNRGGQPQHF.

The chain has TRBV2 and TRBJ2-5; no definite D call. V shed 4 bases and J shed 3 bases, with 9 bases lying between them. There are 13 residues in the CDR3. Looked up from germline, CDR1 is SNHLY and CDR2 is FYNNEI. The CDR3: CASSAHRKETQYF. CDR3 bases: TGTGCCAGCAGTGCGCACCGCAAAGAGACCCAGTACTTC.

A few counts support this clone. Here the CDR3 reads CASAGTRAYGYTF. For the CDR3, the DNA is TGCGCCAGCGCAGGCACCAGGGCCTATGGCTACACCTTC. The J gene is TRBJ1-2, the V gene TRBV10-2, with D maybe TRBD1 (5 bases). The CDR3 is 13 residues long. CDR1 and CDR2 from the germline V gene are WSHSY and SAAADI. Deletions cut 8 bases from V and 4 bases from J, with 14 bases between.

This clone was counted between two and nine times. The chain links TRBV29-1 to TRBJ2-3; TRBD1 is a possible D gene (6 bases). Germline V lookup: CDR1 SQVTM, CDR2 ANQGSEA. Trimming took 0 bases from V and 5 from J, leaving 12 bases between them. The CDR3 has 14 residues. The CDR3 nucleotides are TGCAGCGTTGAAGATGGGCAGGGGCAAGATACGCAGTATTTT. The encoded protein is CSVEDGQGQDTQYF.

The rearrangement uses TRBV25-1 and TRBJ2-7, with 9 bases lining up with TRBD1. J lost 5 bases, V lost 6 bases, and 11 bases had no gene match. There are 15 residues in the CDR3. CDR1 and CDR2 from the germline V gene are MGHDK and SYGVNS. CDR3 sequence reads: CASRYGQGFVDEQYF. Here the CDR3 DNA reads TGTGCCAGCAGATACGGACAGGGGTTTGTAGACGAGCAGTACTTC.

Here the CDR3 reads CASSEARRYEQYF. The CDR3 region has the DNA TGTGCCAGCAGTGAAGCCCGGCGGTACGAGCAGTACTTC. The J gene is TRBJ2-7, the V gene TRBV2; no reliable D call. This CDR3 has 13 amino acids. The V gene lost 0 bases and the J gene lost 4 bases, with 7 bases spanning the gap. Germline V gene lookup returns CDR1 SNHLY and CDR2 FYNNEI. The full variable domain, its missing parts supplied by reference TRBV2 and TRBJ2-7, is EPEVTQTPSHQVTQMGQEVILRCVPISNHLYFYWYRQILGQKVEFLVSFYNNEISEKSEIFDDQFSVERPDGSNFTLKIRSTKLEDSAMYFCASSEARRYEQYFGPGTRLTVT.

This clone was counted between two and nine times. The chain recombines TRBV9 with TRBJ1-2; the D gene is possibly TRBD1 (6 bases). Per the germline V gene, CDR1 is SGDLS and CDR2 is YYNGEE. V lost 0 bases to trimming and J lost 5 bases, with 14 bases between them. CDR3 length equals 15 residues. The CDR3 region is CASSVEPGEGYGYTF. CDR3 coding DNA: TGTGCCAGCAGCGTAGAGCCAGGGGAGGGGTATGGCTACACCTTC.

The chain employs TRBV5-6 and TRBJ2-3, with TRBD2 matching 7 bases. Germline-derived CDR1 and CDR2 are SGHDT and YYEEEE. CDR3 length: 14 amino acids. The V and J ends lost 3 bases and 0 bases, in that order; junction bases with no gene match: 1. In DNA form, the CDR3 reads TGTGCCAGCAGCTCAGCGGGGAGCACAGATACGCAGTATTTT. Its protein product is CASSSAGSTDTQYF.